This passage covers 21 T cell receptor beta chains from one sample sequenced in a study of PD-1 blockade in classical Hodgkin lymphoma. Sequenced by immunoSEQ multiplex PCR; TCRdb stores in-frame clones only, minus some. This table holds about 40,000 clones, about nine tenths found once. Every patient was affected by relapse after autologous stem cell transplantation, while exposure to brentuximab vedotin was not uniform. Sample: peripheral blood mononuclear cells (PBMCs), taken at baseline. The receptor source for this set is a human donor with classical Hodgkin lymphoma.

The CDR3 bases are TGTGCCAGCAGCTTAGGGGGGACAGGGGCTGCCTACGAGCAGTACTTC. Its protein is CASSLGGTGAAYEQYF. The chain is built from TRBV7-2 and TRBJ2-7, with TRBD1 matching 10 bases. Germline V gene lookup returns CDR1 SGHTA and CDR2 FQGNSA. After removal of 1 base from V and 2 bases from J, the junction contained 5 bases not matched to a gene. This CDR3 has 16 residues.

The chain links TRBV6-4 to TRBJ1-1, with 9 bases aligning to TRBD1. Trimming cost V 4 bases and J 3 bases; bases outside gene matches: 12. Germline-derived CDR1 and CDR2 are MRHNA and SNTAGT. The CDR3 totals 17 residues. CDR3 amino acids: CASSGNEADRGYTEAFF. CDR3 DNA: TGTGCCAGCAGTGGCAACGAGGCGGACAGGGGTTACACTGAAGCTTTCTTT.

A single count supports this clone. The chain recombines TRBV5-1 with TRBJ2-1; 7 bases line up with TRBD1. Looked up from germline, CDR1 is SGHRS and CDR2 is YFSETQ. The CDR3 is 15 residues long. The V and J ends lost 4 bases and 1 base, in that order; junction bases with no gene match: 5. The CDR3 DNA follows: TGCGCCAGCAGCCCCTGGGACAGTTCCTACAATGAGCAGTTCTTC. As protein: CASSPWDSSYNEQFF.

The gene calls are TRBV5-1 and TRBJ1-1; D remains unclear. The germline V and J ends were trimmed by 1 base and 1 base, with 8 bases remaining between them. CDR3 length equals 14 residues. CDR1 and CDR2 from the germline V gene are SGHRS and YFSETQ. The CDR3 reads CASSLSAGNTEAFF. CDR3 in DNA: TGCGCCAGCAGCTTGTCGGCCGGGAACACTGAAGCTTTCTTT. Drawing the rest from reference TRBV5-1 and TRBJ1-1, the complete variable domain is KAGVTQTPRYLIKTRGQQVTLSCSPISGHRSVSWYQQTPGQGLQFLFEYFSETQRNKGNFPGRFSGRQFSNSRSEMNVSTLELGDSALYLCASSLSAGNTEAFFGQGTRLTVV.

The rearrangement links TRBV12-5 to TRBJ2-7; maybe TRBD1 (6 bases). This CDR3 has 14 residues. Trimming removed 6 bases at V and 0 bases at J, with 12 bases between. CDR1 and CDR2 (germline): LGHNT, FRNRAP. Written as DNA, the CDR3 is TGTGCTAGTGGGGAAACAGGGAGCTCCTACGAGCAGTACTTC. Protein product: CASGETGSSYEQYF.

This chain links TRBV30 with TRBJ2-7, with 7 nucleotides matching TRBD2. Looked up from germline, CDR1 is GTSNPN and CDR2 is SVGIG (reference sequence). V was clipped by 1 base and J by 7 bases; unmatched bases: 10. This CDR3 contains 14 residues. CDR3 sequence: CAWSGGAGTGEQYF. CDR3 in DNA: TGTGCCTGGAGTGGCGGAGCGGGAACGGGGGAGCAGTACTTC.

For this clone: One base separates it from a far larger clone, so it is likely a read error. Other nucleotide sequences from this sample produce the same CDR3. The CDR3 sequence is CASSASGHGELFF. CDR3 sequence (DNA): TGTGCTAGCAGCGCTAGCGGGCACGGGGAGCTGTTTTTT. The chain recombines TRBV7-7 with TRBJ2-2, with TRBD2 identical over 8 bases. CDR1 SSHAT and CDR2 FNYEAQ come from the germline V gene (reference sequence). The CDR3 has 13 residues.

The rearrangement links TRBV25-1 to TRBJ1-6; no definite D call. The V gene's germline CDR1 is MGHDK and CDR2 SYGVNS. The CDR3 length is 17 residues. With 1 base removed from V and 0 bases from J, the gap between germline ends came to 10 bases. DNA of the CDR3: TGTGCCAGCAGTGAATTCGGGCAGCGCTCCTATAATTCACCCCTCCACTTT. As protein: CASSEFGQRSYNSPLHF.

This rearrangement joins TRBV28 to TRBJ2-1; 8 bases are a match to TRBD1. Per germline, CDR1 MDHEN and CDR2 SYDVKM. V shed 3 bases and J 10 bases; nucleotides not matched to a gene: 8. This CDR3 has 14 amino acids. The CDR3 here is CASSFGQGAGEQFF. CDR3 coding DNA: TGTGCCAGCAGTTTTGGGCAGGGGGCGGGCGAGCAGTTCTTC.

The gene calls are TRBV7-9 and TRBJ1-6; TRBD1 is a possible D gene (6 bases). The CDR3 runs to 15 residues. Germline V lookup: CDR1 SEHNR, CDR2 FQNEAQ (reference sequence). The V end was cut by 5 bases, the J end by 7 bases, with 15 bases between. This chain's CDR3 is CASSPLGGENSPLHF. The CDR3, as DNA: TGTGCCAGCAGCCCCCTGGGGGGCGAGAATTCACCCCTCCACTTT. Variable domain in full (rest from reference TRBV7-9 and TRBJ1-6): DTGVSQNPRHKITKRGQNVTFRCDPISEHNRLYWYRQTLGQGPEFLTYFQNEAQLEKSRLLSDRFSAERPKGSFSTLEIQRTEQGDSAMYLCASSPLGGENSPLHFGNGTRLTVT.

The chain recombines TRBV7-2 with TRBJ2-7; no definite D call. The V and J ends lost 0 bases and 0 bases respectively, with 3 bases between them. CDR1 is SGHTA, CDR2 FQGNSA, per germline. The CDR3 length is 13 residues. Here the CDR3 DNA reads TGTGCCAGCAGCTTAGCCCGCTCCTACGAGCAGTACTTC. Protein product: CASSLARSYEQYF.

The rearrangement joins TRBV29-1 to TRBJ2-7; the match to TRBD2 covers 13 bases. In germline, CDR1 is SQVTM, CDR2 ANQGSEA. This CDR3 has 12 residues. J gave up 6 bases and V 6 bases, and 2 bases lay outside the gene matches. The CDR3, as DNA: TGCAGCGTCGGACTAGCGGGAGTCGAGCAGTACTTC. This gives the protein CSVGLAGVEQYF.

This clone was recorded a few times. J is TRBJ2-7 and V is TRBV11-2, with 11 nucleotides matching TRBD2. Trimming at V came to 2 bases and at J to 4 bases, leaving 4 bases not matched to a gene. CDR3 length equals 15 residues. The germline gives CDR1 SGHAT, CDR2 FQNNGV. The CDR3 protein is CASSLYSGGDYEQYF. The CDR3 bases are TGTGCCAGCAGCTTATATAGCGGGGGGGATTACGAGCAGTACTTC.

The chain has TRBV7-6 and TRBJ2-3, with D perhaps matching TRBD2 (6 bases). CDR1 SGHVS and CDR2 FNYEAQ come from the germline V gene. The CDR3 is 15 residues long. V lost 4 bases, J lost 6 bases, and 17 bases lay in between. The CDR3 spells CASSWRDSPGDTQYF. CDR3 coding DNA: TGTGCCAGCAGCTGGCGGGATAGTCCTGGGGATACGCAGTATTTT.

V and J are TRBV21-1 and TRBJ2-7. TRBV21-1 is classified as a pseudogene. The CDR3 runs to 14 residues. The chain's CDR3 is CASSPNRDAYEQYF. As DNA, the CDR3 is TGTGCCAGCAGCCCCAACCGGGACGCCTACGAGCAGTACTTC.

The genes are TRBV2 and TRBJ2-2, with D unresolved. The CDR3 extends over 11 amino acids. V was clipped by 7 bases and J by 6 bases, with 6 bases between them. Germline CDR1 SNHLY, CDR2 FYNNEI. The CDR3 DNA reads as TGTGCCAGCAACCACCCCGGGGAGCTGTTTTTT. Translating gives CASNHPGELFF.

This chain connects TRBV28 to TRBJ1-1; possibly TRBD1 for D (5 bases). Trimming stripped 7 bases from V and 5 bases from J, with 11 bases between. The CDR3 consists of 12 residues. Germline-derived CDR1 and CDR2 are MDHEN and SYDVKM. The CDR3 spells CASNLQGTEAFF. The DNA of the CDR3 is TGTGCCAGCAACTTGCAGGGTACTGAAGCTTTCTTT.

CDR3 sequence: CASSLVSGSTYEQYF. The CDR3 DNA follows: TGCGCCAGCAGCCTGGTTAGCGGGAGTACCTACGAGCAGTACTTC. The chain carries TRBV5-1 and TRBJ2-7, with 9 bases lining up with TRBD2. V lost 4 bases and J lost 2; bases outside the gene matches: 7. The CDR3 length is 15 residues. Germline CDR1 is SGHRS and CDR2 is YFSETQ.

In regard to this clone: Mismatch with germline at one junction end may stem from a read error. This rearrangement joins TRBV7-7 to TRBJ2-7, with 10 bases fitting TRBD2. CDR3 length: 15 residues. Looked up from germline, CDR1 is SSHAT and CDR2 is FNYEAQ (reference sequence). DNA of the CDR3: TGTGCTAGCAGCCCGAACCTACTAGCGGGGCACGAGCAGTACTTC. Translating gives CASSPNLLAGHEQYF.

The rearrangement joins TRBV2 to TRBJ1-5, with a possible D match to TRBD1 (5 bases). V was trimmed by 4 bases and J by 5 bases, leaving 9 bases between them. Germline V CDR1 and CDR2: SNHLY, FYNNEI. The CDR3 has 13 amino acids. CDR3 coding DNA: TGTGCCAGCAGTGGACAGAGAGATCAGCCCCAGCATTTT. Translated: CASSGQRDQPQHF.

The chain recombines TRBV7-6 with TRBJ1-5; no reliable D call. The CDR3 length is 14 residues. Trimming removed 5 bases from V and 6 bases from J, with 14 bases in between. Germline loops: CDR1 SGHVS, CDR2 FNYEAQ. The CDR3 loop reads CASSPEEGRQPQHF. In nucleotides, the CDR3 is TGTGCCAGCAGCCCAGAGGAGGGTCGTCAGCCCCAGCATTTT.